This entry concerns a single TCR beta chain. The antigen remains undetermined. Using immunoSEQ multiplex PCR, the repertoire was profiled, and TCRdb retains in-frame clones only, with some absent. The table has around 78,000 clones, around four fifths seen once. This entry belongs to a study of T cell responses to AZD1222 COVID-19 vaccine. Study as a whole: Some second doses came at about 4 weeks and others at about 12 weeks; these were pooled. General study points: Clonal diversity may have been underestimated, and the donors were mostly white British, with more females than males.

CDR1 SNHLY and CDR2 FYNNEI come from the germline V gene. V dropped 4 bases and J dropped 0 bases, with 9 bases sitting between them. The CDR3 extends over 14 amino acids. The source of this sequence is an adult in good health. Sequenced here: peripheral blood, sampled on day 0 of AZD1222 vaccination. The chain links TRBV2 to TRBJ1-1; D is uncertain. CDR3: CASSGTELNTEAFF. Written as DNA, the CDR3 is TGTGCCAGCAGTGGAACCGAACTGAACACTGAAGCTTTCTTT.